The 14 T cell receptor beta chains given below trace back to one sample, sequenced in a study of blood T cell repertoires in COVID-19. Sequencing was performed with immunoSEQ multiplex PCR; in TCRdb, only in-frame clones are kept and a portion is missing. Here the sample spans around 310,000 clones, 90% being singletons. Sequences were obtained from peripheral blood. The receptors come from a woman aged 35 to 49 with COVID-19, enrolled during active disease.

This chain uses TRBV12-2 with TRBJ1-2; no check of the table's D call, TRBD1, against the DNA was made. TRBV12-2 is reported as a pseudogene. The CDR3 spans 18 residues. CDR3 nucleotide sequence: TGTGCAAGTCGCTTAGTTGATCTACAGGGGGTTTATAACTATGGCTACACCTTC. It specifies CASRLVDLQGVYNYGYTF.

This clone was observed a single time. This chain joins TRBV5-1 and TRBJ1-1, with 9 bases aligning to TRBD1. This CDR3 has 13 amino acids. The ends lost 4 bases at V and 6 bases at J; junction bases unmatched: 4. Looked up from germline, CDR1 is SGHRS and CDR2 is YFSETQ. CDR3 protein: CASSHRGRSEAFF. CDR3 in DNA: TGCGCCAGCAGCCACAGGGGGCGCTCTGAAGCTTTCTTT.

The chain uses TRBV7-9 and TRBJ2-3; D remains ambiguous. With 1 base removed from V and 4 bases from J, the gap between germline ends came to 9 bases. The CDR3 has 14 residues. The germline gives CDR1 SEHNR, CDR2 FQNEAQ (reference sequence). DNA for the CDR3: TGTGCCAGCAGCTTAGTGGGCAGTGCAGATACGCAGTATTTT. It specifies CASSLVGSADTQYF.

The chain is built from TRBV19 and TRBJ1-5; D not resolved. Germline V gene sequence: CDR1 LNHDA, CDR2 SQIVND (reference sequence). CDR3 size: 15 residues. Trimming removed 7 bases from V and 1 base from J, with 14 bases in between. The CDR3 sequence is CASKSGTVSNQPQHF. The CDR3 DNA reads TGTGCCAGTAAGAGCGGTACCGTGAGCAATCAGCCCCAGCATTTT.

This chain uses TRBV7-2 with TRBJ1-2; the match to TRBD1 covers 7 bases. The CDR3 is made up of 15 amino acids. The J segment lost 8 bases and the V segment lost 0 bases, leaving 9 bases of the junction unmatched. Germline loops: CDR1 SGHTA, CDR2 FQGNSA. The CDR3 region has the DNA TGTGCCAGCAGCTTAGCGCTAGGGGGCTCGCAAGGCTACACCTTC. Translation gives CASSLALGGSQGYTF.

The rearrangement uses TRBV27 and TRBJ2-7; 9 positions match TRBD1. The CDR3 has 17 amino acids. V lost 2 bases and J lost 0; bases outside the gene matches: 8. Germline CDR1 and CDR2: MNHEY and SMNVEV (reference sequence). In DNA, the CDR3 is TGTGCCAGCAGTTTAGGCCCCCGGGACAGGGCCTCCTACGAGCAGTACTTC. Protein sequence: CASSLGPRDRASYEQYF.

The count of this clone is one. The rearrangement links TRBV27 to TRBJ2-2; D is unclear. The CDR3 totals 15 residues. Trimming left V 2 bases short and J 4 bases short, with 11 bases between. Per germline, CDR1 MNHEY and CDR2 SMNVEV (reference sequence). The DNA of the CDR3 is TGTGCCAGCAGTTTAGGGCCACACGGCACCGGGGAGCTGTTTTTT. Translation gives CASSLGPHGTGELFF.

CDR3 coding DNA: TGTGCCAGCAGCTTACCAGGCCAAGAGACCCAGTACTTC. Amino acids: CASSLPGQETQYF. V usage is TRBV7-2 and J usage is TRBJ2-5; D call uncertain. From germline, CDR1 is SGHTA and CDR2 FQGNSA. This CDR3 has 13 residues. V lost 2 bases to trimming and J lost 1 base, with 5 bases between them. Based on the CDR3 plus reference TRBV7-2 and TRBJ2-5, the full variable domain is GAGVSQSPSNKVTEKGKDVELRCDPISGHTALYWYRQSLGQGLEFLIYFQGNSAPDKSGLPSDRFSAERTGGSVSTLTIQRTQQEDSAVYLCASSLPGQETQYFGPGTRLLVL.

The chain is built from TRBV5-1 and TRBJ2-3; D gene uncertain. Trimming took off 0 bases at V and 2 bases at J, with 10 bases between the two ends. The CDR3 extends over 15 amino acids. Germline V CDR1 and CDR2: SGHRS, YFSETQ. Here the CDR3 reads CASSLGAVSTDTQYF. The DNA of the CDR3 is TGCGCCAGCAGCTTGGGGGCAGTTTCCACAGATACGCAGTATTTT.

V gene TRBV7-9 combines with J gene TRBJ2-5; 8 bases fit TRBD2. V dropped 5 bases and J dropped 5; count of bases not matched to a gene: 10. Germline lookup yields CDR1 SEHNR and CDR2 FQNEAQ (reference sequence). This CDR3 has 15 amino acids. The CDR3 nucleotides are TGTGCCAGCAGCACCCCGGGACTAGAGCTGGAGACCCAGTACTTC. Translating gives CASSTPGLELETQYF.

The V and J genes are TRBV4-1 and TRBJ2-1; D ambiguous. CDR1 is MGHRA and CDR2 is YSYEKL in the germline V gene. V lost 0 bases and J 1 base, leaving 13 bases between the germline ends. The CDR3 loop spans 17 amino acids. CDR3 region: CASSQELAEASYNEQFF. CDR3 bases: TGCGCCAGCAGCCAAGAGTTGGCAGAGGCATCCTACAATGAGCAGTTCTTC.

V is TRBV3-1 (or the pseudogene TRBV3-2) and J is TRBJ1-6, with 8 bases fitting TRBD1. V lost 6 bases to trimming and J lost 8 bases; unmatched junction nucleotides: 9. Germline CDR1 is LGHDT and CDR2 is YNNKEL (reference sequence). The CDR3 spans 15 residues. In DNA form, the CDR3 reads TGTGCCAGCAGAGACAGGGGCGGAGGATATTCACCCCTCCACTTT. It codes for CASRDRGGGYSPLHF.

V is TRBV4-1 and J is TRBJ2-2, with 7 bases matching TRBD1. This CDR3 has 15 residues. Germline V gene sequence: CDR1 MGHRA, CDR2 YSYEKL. The trim removed 4 bases at V and 6 bases at J, leaving 8 bases unmatched. The CDR3 region is CASSPRDRTPGELFF. Written as DNA, the CDR3 is TGCGCCAGCAGCCCCCGGGACAGAACTCCCGGGGAGCTGTTTTTT.

The chain joins TRBV6-6 to TRBJ1-3; D gene unclear. CDR1 is MNHNY, CDR2 SVGAGI, per germline (reference sequence). The V end was cut by 1 base, the J end by 1 base, with 8 bases between. This CDR3 is 15 amino acids long. The CDR3 DNA follows: TGTGCCAGCAGTTACTTCGGGAGGTCTGGAAACACCATATATTTT. Encoded protein: CASSYFGRSGNTIYF.